This is a list of T cell receptor beta chains from one sample in a study of blood T cell repertoires in COVID-19. TCRdb's table, derived via immunoSEQ multiplex PCR, lists solely in-frame clones and lacks some. The repertoire holds 77,000 or so clones, with roughly 85% as singletons. The material sequenced was peripheral blood. These receptors were taken from a man older than 75 with acute or convalescent COVID-19. The CDR3 runs from the conserved cysteine through the conserved F or W. Fields, in order: V gene, J gene, D gene, clone size, CDR3 protein, CDR3 DNA. D genes are given only for firm matches. The listing skips clone size in some rows; elsewhere it reads once, few, many or a size class.

V gene: TRBV7-9; J gene: TRBJ1-1; D gene: NA; clone size: NA; CDR3 protein: CASSLRQTNTEAFF; CDR3 DNA: TGTGCCAGCAGCCTTCGACAGACCAACACTGAAGCTTTCTTT
V gene: TRBV7-2; J gene: TRBJ2-3; D gene: NA; clone size: NA; CDR3 protein: CASSLESLSTDTQYF; CDR3 DNA: TGTGCCAGCAGCTTAGAGTCCCTAAGCACAGATACGCAGTATTTT
V gene: TRBV3-1/TRBV3-2; J gene: TRBJ2-5; D gene: TRBD1; clone size: NA; CDR3 protein: CASSQSFGTGRMETQYF; CDR3 DNA: TGTGCCAGCAGCCAAAGTTTCGGGACAGGGAGGATGGAGACCCAGTACTTC
V gene: TRBV7-2; J gene: TRBJ2-5; D gene: TRBD2; clone size: NA; CDR3 protein: CASSFKTSGSRETQYF; CDR3 DNA: TGTGCCAGCAGCTTCAAGACTAGCGGCTCCCGGGAGACCCAGTACTTC
V gene: TRBV6-5; J gene: TRBJ2-1; D gene: TRBD2; clone size: NA; CDR3 protein: CASSSPGLAGVEQFF; CDR3 DNA: TGTGCCAGCAGTTCCCCGGGACTAGCGGGAGTTGAGCAGTTCTTC
V gene: TRBV6-5; J gene: TRBJ2-7; D gene: TRBD1; clone size: few; CDR3 protein: CASRIRDRGSYEQYF; CDR3 DNA: TGTGCCAGCAGGATACGGGACAGGGGCTCCTACGAGCAGTACTTC
V gene: TRBV5-1; J gene: TRBJ2-3; D gene: TRBD1; clone size: NA; CDR3 protein: CASERGDRADTQYF; CDR3 DNA: TGCGCCAGCGAGAGAGGGGACAGGGCGGATACGCAGTATTTT
V gene: TRBV7-2; J gene: TRBJ1-1; D gene: TRBD1; clone size: NA; CDR3 protein: CASSLARGLAFF; CDR3 DNA: TGTGCCAGCAGCTTAGCGAGGGGGCTGGCTTTCTTT
V gene: TRBV5-1; J gene: TRBJ2-3; D gene: TRBD1; clone size: few; CDR3 protein: CASRPIRTGTSTDTQYF; CDR3 DNA: TGCGCCAGCCGACCAATCCGGACAGGAACTAGCACAGATACGCAGTATTTT
V gene: TRBV5-8; J gene: TRBJ1-4; D gene: NA; clone size: NA; CDR3 protein: CASSLREGKLFF; CDR3 DNA: TGTGCCAGCAGCTTGAGGGAGGGAAAACTGTTTTTT
V gene: TRBV7-2; J gene: TRBJ2-7; D gene: NA; clone size: NA; CDR3 protein: CASKKYTGTSYEQYF; CDR3 DNA: TGTGCCAGCAAAAAGTACACAGGGACCTCCTACGAGCAGTACTTC
V gene: TRBV6-5; J gene: TRBJ1-1; D gene: NA; clone size: NA; CDR3 protein: CASREVGQHTEAFF; CDR3 DNA: TGTGCCAGCAGAGAGGTAGGACAGCACACTGAAGCTTTCTTT
V gene: TRBV28; J gene: TRBJ1-1; D gene: NA; clone size: NA; CDR3 protein: CASSFLQVAFQRDTEAFF; CDR3 DNA: TGTGCCAGCAGTTTTTTGCAAGTGGCGTTTCAGCGGGACACTGAAGCTTTCTTT
V gene: TRBV19; J gene: TRBJ1-2; D gene: TRBD1; clone size: NA; CDR3 protein: CASTGTANNYGYTF; CDR3 DNA: TGTGCCAGTACCGGGACAGCTAATAACTATGGCTACACCTTC
V gene: TRBV18; J gene: TRBJ1-6; D gene: NA; clone size: NA; CDR3 protein: CASSPQGRQIYNSPLHF; CDR3 DNA: TGTGCCAGCTCACCACAGGGGCGGCAGATATATAATTCACCCCTCCACTTT
V gene: TRBV7-2; J gene: TRBJ2-5; D gene: TRBD2; clone size: NA; CDR3 protein: CASRSGGGGPAQYF; CDR3 DNA: TGTGCCAGCAGATCCGGGGGCGGGGGGCCCGCCCAGTACTTC
V gene: TRBV13; J gene: TRBJ1-2; D gene: TRBD1; clone size: NA; CDR3 protein: CASSIFDRGDGYTF; CDR3 DNA: TGTGCCAGCAGCATCTTCGACAGGGGGGATGGCTACACCTTC